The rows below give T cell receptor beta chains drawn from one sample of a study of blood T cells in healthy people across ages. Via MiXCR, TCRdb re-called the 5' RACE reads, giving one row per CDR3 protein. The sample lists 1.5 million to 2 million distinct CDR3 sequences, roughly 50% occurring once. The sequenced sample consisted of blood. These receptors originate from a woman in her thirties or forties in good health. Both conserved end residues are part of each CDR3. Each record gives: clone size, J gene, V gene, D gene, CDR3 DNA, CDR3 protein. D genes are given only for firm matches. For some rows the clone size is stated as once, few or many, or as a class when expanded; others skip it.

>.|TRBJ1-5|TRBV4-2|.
TGTGCCAGCAGCCAACATTTTGGAGCGGATCAGCCCCAGCATTTT
CASSQHFGADQPQHF
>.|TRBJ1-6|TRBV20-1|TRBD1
TGCAGTGGCCGTCGGGACAGTAATTCACCCCTCCACTTT
CSGRRDSNSPLHF
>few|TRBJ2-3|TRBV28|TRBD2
TGTGCCAGCAGTTTAGAGAGCGGGGGCCAAACAGATACGCAGTATTTT
CASSLESGGQTDTQYF
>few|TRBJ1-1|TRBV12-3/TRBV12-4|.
TGTGCCAGCAGTCGCAGGGGCTCGAACACTGAAGCTTTCTTT
CASSRRGSNTEAFF
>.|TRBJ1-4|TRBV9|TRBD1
TGTGCCAGCAGCGTAGCAGGGGGCAGTGGTGAAAAACTGTTTTTT
CASSVAGGSGEKLFF
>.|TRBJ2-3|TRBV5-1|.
TGCGCCAGCAGCTTCGAGGGAGGCCCAGATACGCAGTATTTT
CASSFEGGPDTQYF
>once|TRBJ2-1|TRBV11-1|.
TGTGCCAGCAGCGCTAGGACAGCTTACAATGAGCAGTTCTTC
CASSARTAYNEQFF
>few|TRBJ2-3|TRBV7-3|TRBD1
TGTGCCAGTGCGGACAGGGGAGGCACAGATACGCAGTATTTT
CASADRGGTDTQYF
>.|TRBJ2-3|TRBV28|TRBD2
TGTGCCAGCAGCTCGACCATCCTAGCGGGGGACGTAGATACGCAGTATTTT
CASSSTILAGDVDTQYF
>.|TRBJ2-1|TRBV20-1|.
TGCAGTGGCGTCTACGCCAATGAGCAGTTCTTC
CSGVYANEQFF
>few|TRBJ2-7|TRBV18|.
TGTGCCAGCTCACCAATGAGGTACGAGCAGTACTTC
CASSPMRYEQYF
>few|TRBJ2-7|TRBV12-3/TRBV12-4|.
TGTGCCAGCAGTTTCGCCTCAGGCAGCTCCTACGAGCAGTACTTC
CASSFASGSSYEQYF
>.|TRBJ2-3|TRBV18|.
TGTGCCAGCTTACCACGGGACCCGGCTGGGGGGGGCCCAGATACGCAGTATTTT
CASLPRDPAGGGPDTQYF
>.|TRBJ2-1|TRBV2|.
TGTGCCAGCGCCAACGCCCCCCACAATGAGCAGTTCTTC
CASANAPHNEQFF
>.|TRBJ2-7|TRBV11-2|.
TGTGCCAGCAGCTTAGACCACGGTGGGGACTACGAGCAGTACTTC
CASSLDHGGDYEQYF
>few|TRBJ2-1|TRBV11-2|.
TGTGCCAGCAGCTTAGAGATCGCCTGGACAGACCACCTAGACAATGAGCAGTTCTTC
CASSLEIAWTDHLDNEQFF
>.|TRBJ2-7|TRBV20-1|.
TGCAGTGCTGGAACAACACACAGTAACTACGAGCAGTACTTC
CSAGTTHSNYEQYF
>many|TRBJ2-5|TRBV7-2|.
TGTGCCAGCAGGGTACTAGCCACACAAGTCCAAGAGACCCAGTACTTC
CASRVLATQVQETQYF
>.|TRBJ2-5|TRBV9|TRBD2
TGTGCCAGCAGCGTAACGCTTAGCGGGCAAGAGACCCAGTACTTC
CASSVTLSGQETQYF
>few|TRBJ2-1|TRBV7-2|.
TGTGCCAGCGGCAGGGGGGGACTTATAAATGAGCAGTTCTTC
CASGRGGLINEQFF
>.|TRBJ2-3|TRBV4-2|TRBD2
TGTGCCAGCAGCCAAGACGCCAGCGGGGCTACGCAGTATTTT
CASSQDASGATQYF
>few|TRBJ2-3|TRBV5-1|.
TGCGCCAGCAGCTTGGCAGCCAGCCCAGATACGCAGTATTTT
CASSLAASPDTQYF
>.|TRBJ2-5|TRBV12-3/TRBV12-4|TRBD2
TGTGCCAGCAGTTTTGCCCAGCGGGAGCAGTACTTC
CASSFAQREQYF
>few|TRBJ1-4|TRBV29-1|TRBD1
TGCAGCGTTGAAGCAGCGACAGGGTCTAGTGAAAAACTGTTTTTT
CSVEAATGSSEKLFF
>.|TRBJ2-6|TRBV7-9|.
TGTGCCAGCAGCTTTGCCTGGGAAGTGACCTCTGGGGCCAACGTCCTGACTTTC
CASSFAWEVTSGANVLTF
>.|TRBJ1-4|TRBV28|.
TGTGCCAGCAGTCGGATTGGGCCCGAAAAACTGTTTTTT
CASSRIGPEKLFF
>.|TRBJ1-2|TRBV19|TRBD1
TGTGCCAGTAGGATCAACCCCGGACAGGACTCCAACTATGGCTACACCTTC
CASRINPGQDSNYGYTF
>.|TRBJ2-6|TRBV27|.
TGTGCCAGCAGTTTATGGGCCGGGGGGGCCAACGTCCTGACTTTC
CASSLWAGGANVLTF
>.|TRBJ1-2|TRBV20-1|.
TGCAGTGCTAGACCTCCGGACGGAACGCTGTCCTATGGCTACACCTTC
CSARPPDGTLSYGYTF
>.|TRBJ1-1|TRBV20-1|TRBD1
TGCAGTGCTAGACCCCCGGGGGGGACAGGGATCACTGAAGCTTTCTTT
CSARPPGGTGITEAFF
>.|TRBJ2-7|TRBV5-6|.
TGTGCCAGCAGCTTGGCGGGCGGTAACGTTTACGAGCAGTACTTC
CASSLAGGNVYEQYF
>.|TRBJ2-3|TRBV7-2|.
TGTGCCAGCAGACCAGCGCGGTGGGGGAGCCAAAGTAGCACAGATACGCAGTATTTT
CASRPARWGSQSSTDTQYF
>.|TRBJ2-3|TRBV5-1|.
TGCGCCAGCATGGGTCGAGGGCCTAGCACAGATACGCAGTATTTT
CASMGRGPSTDTQYF
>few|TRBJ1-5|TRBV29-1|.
TGCAGCGTTGACGGGGGGACTTTCGGTCAGCCCCAGCATTTT
CSVDGGTFGQPQHF
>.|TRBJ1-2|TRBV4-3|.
TGCGCCAGCAGCCAAGTTTCGGGGGGCGCAAGCTATGGCTACACCTTC
CASSQVSGGASYGYTF
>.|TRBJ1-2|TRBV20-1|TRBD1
TGCAGTGCTAGAGGACCCTCCGGGACAGGGTTGTCCTATGGCTACACCTTC
CSARGPSGTGLSYGYTF
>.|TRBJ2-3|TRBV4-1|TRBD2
TGCGCCAGCAGCCAAGGCTTACTAGCGGGGGGGCCAGCAGATACGCAGTATTTT
CASSQGLLAGGPADTQYF
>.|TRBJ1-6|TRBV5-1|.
TGCGCCAGCAGCGAGCGCCTTACGGGCGTTTCACCCCTCCACTTT
CASSERLTGVSPLHF
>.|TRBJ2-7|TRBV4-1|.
TGCGCCAGCAGCCAGGCCGTCGGACAGTCCTACGAGCAGTACTTC
CASSQAVGQSYEQYF
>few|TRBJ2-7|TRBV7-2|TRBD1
TGTGCCAGCAGCTTCGGACAGGGGGGATGGGAGCAGTACTTC
CASSFGQGGWEQYF
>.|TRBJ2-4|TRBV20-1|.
TGCAGTGCTAGAGAGGTAGCCAGGGTCATTCAGTACTTC
CSAREVARVIQYF
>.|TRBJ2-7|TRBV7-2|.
TGTGCCAGCAGCCCCCGGGGACGCCAGAGCTCCTACGAGCAGTACTTC
CASSPRGRQSSYEQYF
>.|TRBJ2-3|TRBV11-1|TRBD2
TGTGCCAGCAGCCCTACCGGGGGAGGGCTTAGCACAGATACGCAGTATTTT
CASSPTGGGLSTDTQYF
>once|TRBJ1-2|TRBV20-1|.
TGCAGTGCTCCGGCGGCAGGGAGCGGCTACACCTTC
CSAPAAGSGYTF
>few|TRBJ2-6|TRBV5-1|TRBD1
TGCGCCAGCAGCTTGGTCGACAGGGCTAGCTCCTCTGGGGCCAACGTCCTGACTTTC
CASSLVDRASSSGANVLTF
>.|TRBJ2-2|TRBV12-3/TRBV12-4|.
TGTGCCAGCAGTTTAAGGCAGAGGGGAACCGGGGAGCTGTTTTTT
CASSLRQRGTGELFF
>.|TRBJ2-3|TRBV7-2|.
TGTGCCCGCAGCGTCTCGGGCACAGATACGCAGTATTTT
CARSVSGTDTQYF
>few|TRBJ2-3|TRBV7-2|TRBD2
TGTGCCAGCAGCTTAGTTCCTAGCGGGGGGCGCACAGATACGCAGTATTTT
CASSLVPSGGRTDTQYF
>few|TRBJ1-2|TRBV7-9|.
TGTGCCAGCAGCTTAGTGGAGGGGGCTAACTATGGCTACACCTTC
CASSLVEGANYGYTF
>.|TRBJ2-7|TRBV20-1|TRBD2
TGCAGTGCCCTACTTGGACTAGCGGGTCGCTACGAGCAGTACTTC
CSALLGLAGRYEQYF
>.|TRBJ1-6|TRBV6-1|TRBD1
TGTGCCAGCAGCGAAAACCGGGACAGGGACTCACCCCTCCACTTT
CASSENRDRDSPLHF
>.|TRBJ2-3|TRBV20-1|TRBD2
TGCAGTGCGAGCCTAGCGGGGGGGCTGTCAGATACGCAGTATTTT
CSASLAGGLSDTQYF
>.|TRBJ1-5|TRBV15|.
TGTGCCACCAGCTCATCGATCGTGGGTGGCAATCAGCCCCAGCATTTT
CATSSSIVGGNQPQHF
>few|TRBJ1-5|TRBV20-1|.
TGCAGTGCTAGAGGAACAACGGGAAACGATCAGCCCCAGCATTTT
CSARGTTGNDQPQHF
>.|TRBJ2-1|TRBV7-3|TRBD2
TGTGCCAGCAGCCTGCATAGCGGGCCAGCCTCCTACAATGAGCAGTTCTTC
CASSLHSGPASYNEQFF
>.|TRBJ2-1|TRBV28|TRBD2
TGTGCCAGCAGTTCTCGACTAGCGGGGGGGCTGACCTCCTACAATGAGCAGTTCTTC
CASSSRLAGGLTSYNEQFF